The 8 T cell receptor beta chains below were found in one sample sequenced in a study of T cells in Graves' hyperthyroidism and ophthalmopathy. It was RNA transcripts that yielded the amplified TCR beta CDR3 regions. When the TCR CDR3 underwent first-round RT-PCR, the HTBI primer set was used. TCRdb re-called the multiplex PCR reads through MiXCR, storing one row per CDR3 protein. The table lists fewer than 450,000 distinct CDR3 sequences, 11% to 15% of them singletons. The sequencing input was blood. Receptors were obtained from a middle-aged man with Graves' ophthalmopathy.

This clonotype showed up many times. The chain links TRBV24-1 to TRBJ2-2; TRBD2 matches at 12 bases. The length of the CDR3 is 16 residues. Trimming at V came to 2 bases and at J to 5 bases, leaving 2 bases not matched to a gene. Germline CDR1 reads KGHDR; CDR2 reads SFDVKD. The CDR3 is CATSDWGLAGTGELFF. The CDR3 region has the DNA TGTGCCACCAGTGATTGGGGACTAGCGGGTACCGGGGAGCTGTTTTTT.

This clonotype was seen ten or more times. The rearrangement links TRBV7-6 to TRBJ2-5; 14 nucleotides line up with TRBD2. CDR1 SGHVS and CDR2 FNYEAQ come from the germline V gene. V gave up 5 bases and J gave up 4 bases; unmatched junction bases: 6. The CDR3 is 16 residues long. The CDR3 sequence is CASSMGLAGEGETQYF. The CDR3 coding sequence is TGTGCCAGCAGCATGGGACTAGCGGGAGAGGGAGAGACCCAGTACTTC.

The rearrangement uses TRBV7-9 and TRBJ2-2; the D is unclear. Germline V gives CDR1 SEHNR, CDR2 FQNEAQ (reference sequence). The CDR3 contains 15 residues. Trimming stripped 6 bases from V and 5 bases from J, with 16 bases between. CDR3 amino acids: CASRPAVRRTGELFF. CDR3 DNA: TGTGCCAGCAGGCCCGCTGTTCGTCGGACCGGGGAGCTGTTTTTT.

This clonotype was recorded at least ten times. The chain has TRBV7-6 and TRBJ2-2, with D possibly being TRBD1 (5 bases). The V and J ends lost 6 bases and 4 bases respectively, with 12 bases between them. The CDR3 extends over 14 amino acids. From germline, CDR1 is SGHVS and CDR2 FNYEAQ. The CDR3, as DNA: TGTGCCAGCAGTCCACGACAGTCCACCGGGGAGCTGTTTTTT. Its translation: CASSPRQSTGELFF.

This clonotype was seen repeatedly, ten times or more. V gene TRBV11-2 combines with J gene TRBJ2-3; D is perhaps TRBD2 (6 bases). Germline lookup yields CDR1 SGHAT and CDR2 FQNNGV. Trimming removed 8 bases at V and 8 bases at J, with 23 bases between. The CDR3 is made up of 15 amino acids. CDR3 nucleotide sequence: TGTGCCAGCGGTGCCACCGGAGGGGCCCTCGGTACGCAGTATTTT. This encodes CASGATGGALGTQYF.

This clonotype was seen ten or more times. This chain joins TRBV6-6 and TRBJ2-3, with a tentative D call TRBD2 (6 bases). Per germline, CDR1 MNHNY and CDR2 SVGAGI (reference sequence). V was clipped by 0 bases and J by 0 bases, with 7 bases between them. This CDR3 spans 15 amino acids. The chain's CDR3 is CASSYSAGSTDTQYF. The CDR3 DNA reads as TGTGCCAGCAGTTACTCTGCGGGAAGCACAGATACGCAGTATTTT.

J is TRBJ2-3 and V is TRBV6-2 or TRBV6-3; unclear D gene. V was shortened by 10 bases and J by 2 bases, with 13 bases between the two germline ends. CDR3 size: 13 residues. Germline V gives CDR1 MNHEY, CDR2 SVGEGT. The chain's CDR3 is CATWFSLTDTQYF. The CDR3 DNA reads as TGTGCCACCTGGTTTTCCCTCACAGATACGCAGTATTTT.

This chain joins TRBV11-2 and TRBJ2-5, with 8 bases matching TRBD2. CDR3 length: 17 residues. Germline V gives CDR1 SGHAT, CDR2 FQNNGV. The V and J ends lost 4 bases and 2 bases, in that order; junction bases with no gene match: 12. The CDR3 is CASSSQGAGVEQETQYF. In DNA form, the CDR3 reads TGTGCCAGCAGCTCCCAGGGAGCGGGAGTAGAACAAGAGACCCAGTACTTC.